The 13 T cell receptor beta chains below were found in one sample sequenced in a study of blood T cell repertoires in COVID-19. Libraries were prepared by immunoSEQ multiplex PCR; TCRdb keeps only in-frame clonotypes and omits some of them. The sample has approximately 300,000 clones; under 90% are singletons. Specimen: PBMCs or T cells enriched from blood (not recorded which). The receptor source for this set is a woman aged 18-35 years who had recovered from COVID-19.

The rearrangement links TRBV2 to TRBJ2-2; the match to TRBD2 covers 9 bases. The CDR3 is 15 amino acids. With 5 bases clipped from V and 4 bases from J, the junction kept 5 bases outside the gene matches. Per the germline V gene, CDR1 is SNHLY and CDR2 is FYNNEI. The CDR3 DNA reads as TGTGCCAGCAGTCTGCTTAGCGGGAGCACCGGGGAGCTGTTTTTT. It codes for CASSLLSGSTGELFF.

The table lists this clone with a few counts. The chain combines TRBV19 with TRBJ2-1, with 9 bases lining up with TRBD2. The germline gives CDR1 LNHDA, CDR2 SQIVND (reference sequence). Unmatched junction bases numbered 11, after V lost 6 bases and J lost 5 bases. There are 16 residues in the CDR3. CDR3 in DNA: TGTGCCAGTAGGGGGGGTAGCGGGGGACCCGACAATGAGCAGTTCTTC. Translating gives CASRGGSGGPDNEQFF.

This clone was recorded only once. This rearrangement joins TRBV5-1 to TRBJ2-1, with 11 bases fitting TRBD2. The CDR3 runs to 15 residues. V lost 3 bases and J lost 6; bases outside the gene matches: 5. Germline lookup yields CDR1 SGHRS and CDR2 YFSETQ. CDR3 sequence reads: CASSSLSGGGNEQFF. The CDR3 DNA is TGCGCCAGCAGCTCCCTTAGCGGGGGGGGCAATGAGCAGTTCTTC. The full variable domain, in which reference TRBV5-1 and TRBJ2-1 provide the parts outside the CDR3, is KAGVTQTPRYLIKTRGQQVTLSCSPISGHRSVSWYQQTPGQGLQFLFEYFSETQRNKGNFPGRFSGRQFSNSRSEMNVSTLELGDSALYLCASSSLSGGGNEQFFGPGTRLTVL.

The J gene is TRBJ2-7, the V gene TRBV2; TRBD2 agrees at 7 bases. Germline V gene data show CDR1 as SNHLY and CDR2 as FYNNEI. V gave up 1 base and J gave up 2 bases; unmatched junction bases: 5. The CDR3 runs to 15 residues. The CDR3 loop reads CASSEGLAATYEQYF. The CDR3 DNA is TGTGCCAGCAGTGAAGGGCTAGCGGCCACCTACGAGCAGTACTTC.

This clone was seen a handful of times. The chain is built from TRBV6-1 and TRBJ1-4; D might be TRBD1 (5 bases). Germline CDR1 and CDR2: MNHNS and SASEGT. The CDR3 covers 16 residues. V lost 0 bases and J lost 8, with 16 bases in between. The CDR3 nucleotides are TGTGCCAGCAGTGAAGCGCTTGGCAGGGTTGAGGAAAAACTGTTTTTT. Its protein product is CASSEALGRVEEKLFF.

This clone was seen a few times. The V gene is TRBV6-5, the J gene TRBJ1-1, with 7 bases that match TRBD1. V dropped 5 bases and J dropped 1; count of bases not matched to a gene: 7. The CDR3 is 15 residues long. CDR1 and CDR2 from the germline V gene are MNHEY and SVGAGI. The CDR3 DNA follows: TGTGCCAGCAGTCCCCGACAGGGAACGAACACTGAAGCTTTCTTT. Amino acids: CASSPRQGTNTEAFF.

The chain is built from TRBV6-5 and TRBJ1-1; the match to TRBD1 covers 8 bases. This CDR3 has 12 amino acids. Trimming took 5 bases from V and 10 from J; bases not matched to a gene: 6. Germline lookup yields CDR1 MNHEY and CDR2 SVGAGI. The CDR3 sequence: CASSTGGFVAFF. The CDR3 DNA is TGTGCCAGCAGTACAGGGGGTTTTGTAGCTTTCTTT.

The CDR3 DNA reads TGTGCCACCAGTGATCCCCGCCTCGCGGATACGCAGTATTTT. It is translated as CATSDPRLADTQYF. The chain employs TRBV24-1 and TRBJ2-3, with D unresolved. Germline assignment: CDR1 KGHDR and CDR2 SFDVKD. This CDR3 region has 14 residues. Trimming pared 3 bases from V and 6 bases from J, leaving 12 bases between.

The genes are TRBV29-1 and TRBJ1-1; a possible D gene is TRBD1 (6 bases). Trimming pared 6 bases from V and 7 bases from J, leaving 12 bases between. Germline V CDR1 and CDR2: SQVTM, ANQGSEA. The CDR3 is 11 amino acids. In nucleotides, the CDR3 is TGCAGCGTCGAGGGGGTTTTTGAAGCTTTCTTT. Translating it yields CSVEGVFEAFF.

The genes are TRBV6-5 and TRBJ2-7; D might be TRBD2 (5 bases). V was pared by 6 bases and J by 0 bases, with 15 bases between. This CDR3 contains 15 residues. The germline gives CDR1 MNHEY, CDR2 SVGAGI. The CDR3 loop is CASRTPSRPSYEQYF. CDR3 sequence (DNA): TGTGCCAGCAGGACGCCTAGCAGACCCTCCTACGAGCAGTACTTC.

The chain uses TRBV3-1 (or the pseudogene TRBV3-2) and TRBJ1-2; TRBD1 matches 7 bases. CDR1 and CDR2 (germline): LGHDT, YNNKEL (reference sequence). The CDR3 is made up of 14 amino acids. The V gene end was trimmed by 4 bases and the J gene end by 5 bases; junction bases not matched to a gene: 7. CDR3 loop: CASSPGDRDYGYTF. The DNA for the CDR3 is TGTGCCAGCAGCCCGGGCGACAGGGATTATGGCTACACCTTC.

CDR3 DNA sequence: TGTGCCAGCAGTGAGACCGGGGAAGGTACGCAGTATTTT. Translating gives CASSETGEGTQYF. V and J are TRBV6-1 and TRBJ2-3; D is perhaps TRBD2 (5 bases). CDR3 length: 13 residues. CDR1 and CDR2 (germline): MNHNS, SASEGT. V lost 3 bases and J 8 bases, leaving 12 bases between the germline ends.

J is TRBJ1-2 and V is TRBV12-3 or TRBV12-4; TRBD1 agrees at 8 bases. This CDR3 has 13 residues. V was pared by 6 bases and J by 6 bases, with 6 bases of the junction left unmatched. The CDR3 loop reads CASSPQGQDGYTF. As DNA, the CDR3 is TGTGCCAGCAGCCCCCAGGGACAGGATGGCTACACCTTC.